The 5 T cell receptor beta chains given below trace back to one sample, sequenced in a study of T cells in Graves' hyperthyroidism and ophthalmopathy. Regions amplified from RNA transcripts were the TCR beta CDR3 regions. TCR CDR3 underwent first-round RT-PCR with the HTBI primer set. TCRdb passed the multiplex PCR reads through MiXCR, listing each CDR3 protein once. Here the sample spans about 380,000 distinct CDR3 sequences, about 14% being singletons. The specimen sequenced was blood. The receptors stem from a woman aged 25 to 39 with Graves' ophthalmopathy.

The chain links TRBV29-1 to TRBJ2-6, with D perhaps given as TRBD1 or TRBD2 (6 bases each). Germline V lookup: CDR1 SQVTM, CDR2 ANQGSEA. The CDR3 consists of 18 residues. The V end lost 0 bases, the J end lost 4 bases, and 19 bases lay between the germline ends. CDR3: CSVEELSGDSSGANVLTF. The CDR3 region has the DNA TGCAGCGTTGAAGAACTCTCAGGGGACTCCTCCGGGGCCAACGTCCTGACTTTC.

This clonotype was detected many times. The rearrangement links TRBV18 to TRBJ2-1; maybe TRBD2 (6 bases). This CDR3 has 12 amino acids. The V end lost 5 bases, the J end lost 8 bases, and 10 bases lay between the germline ends. Germline loops: CDR1 KGHSH, CDR2 LQKENI. CDR3 protein: CASSSSEYEQFF. The CDR3, as DNA: TGTGCCAGCTCATCTAGCGAGTATGAGCAGTTCTTC.

V usage is TRBV12-3 or TRBV12-4 and J usage is TRBJ1-4; D ambiguous. V was pared by 5 bases and J by 4 bases, with 11 bases between. There are 14 residues in the CDR3. Here the CDR3 reads CASSLRSRNEKLFF. The CDR3 DNA reads TGTGCCAGCAGTCTTAGGAGTCGTAATGAAAAACTGTTTTTT.

This rearrangement joins TRBV7-2 to TRBJ2-3; 7 positions match TRBD2. CDR1 SGHTA and CDR2 FQGNSA come from the germline V gene. V shed 2 bases and J 2 bases; nucleotides not matched to a gene: 7. This CDR3 region has 16 residues. CDR3 loop: CASSLRVGGYTDTQYF. The DNA of the CDR3 is TGTGCCAGCAGCTTAAGAGTGGGGGGGTACACAGATACGCAGTATTTT.

This clonotype was seen at least ten times. The chain combines TRBV2 with TRBJ2-5; D is perhaps TRBD2 (6 bases). CDR1 and CDR2 (germline): SNHLY, FYNNEI. There are 13 residues in the CDR3. Between the trimmed V and J ends, which lost 3 bases and 10 bases, there was a span of 15 bases. CDR3 in DNA: TGTGCCAGCAGTGACGGGGTAGCGGCCAGCCAGTACTTC. This encodes CASSDGVAASQYF. The whole variable domain, filled in from reference TRBV2 and TRBJ2-5, reads EPEVTQTPSHQVTQMGQEVILRCVPISNHLYFYWYRQILGQKVEFLVSFYNNEISEKSEIFDDQFSVERPDGSNFTLKIRSTKLEDSAMYFCASSDGVAASQYFGPGTRLLVL.